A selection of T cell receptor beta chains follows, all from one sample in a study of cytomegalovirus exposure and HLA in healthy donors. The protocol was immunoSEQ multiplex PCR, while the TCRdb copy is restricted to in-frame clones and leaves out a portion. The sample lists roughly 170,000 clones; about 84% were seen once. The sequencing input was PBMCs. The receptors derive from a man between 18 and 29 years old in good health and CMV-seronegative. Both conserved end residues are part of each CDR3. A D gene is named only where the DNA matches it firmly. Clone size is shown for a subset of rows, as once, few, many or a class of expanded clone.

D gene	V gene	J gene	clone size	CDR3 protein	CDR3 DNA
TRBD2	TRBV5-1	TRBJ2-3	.	CASMAGGQDTQYF	TGCGCCAGCATGGCGGGAGGGCAAGATACGCAGTATTTT
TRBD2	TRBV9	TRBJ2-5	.	CASSVDRGGYETQYF	TGTGCCAGCAGCGTCGACCGCGGGGGGTACGAGACCCAGTACTTC
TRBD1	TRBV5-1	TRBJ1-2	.	CASSLDLAGGGYGYTF	TGCGCCAGCAGCTTGGACCTCGCAGGGGGCGGCTATGGCTACACCTTC
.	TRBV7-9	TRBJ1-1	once	CSSSLRNTEAFF	TGTTCCAGCAGCCTACGGAACACTGAAGCTTTCTTT
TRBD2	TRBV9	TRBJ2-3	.	CASSVLFGGADTQYF	TGTGCCAGCAGCGTATTGTTTGGGGGGGCAGATACGCAGTATTTT
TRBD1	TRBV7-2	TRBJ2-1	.	CASSGGQALPGEQFF	TGTGCCAGCAGCGGCGGACAGGCCCTGCCCGGTGAGCAGTTCTTC
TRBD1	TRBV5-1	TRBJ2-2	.	CASSLSPGQQNTGELFF	TGCGCCAGCAGCTTAAGTCCGGGACAGCAGAACACCGGGGAGCTGTTTTTT
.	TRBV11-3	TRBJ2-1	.	CASSYVTGSGSYNEQFF	TGTGCCAGCAGCTACGTAACAGGGTCGGGCTCCTACAATGAGCAGTTCTTC
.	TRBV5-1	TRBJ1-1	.	CASSWGQGLGAFF	TGCGCCAGCAGCTGGGGTCAGGGGCTGGGAGCTTTCTTT
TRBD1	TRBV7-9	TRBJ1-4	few	CASSLEGQSNEKLFF	TGTGCCAGCAGCTTAGAGGGACAGTCTAATGAAAAACTGTTTTTT
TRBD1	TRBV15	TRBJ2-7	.	CATSRRTGVSAYEQYF	TGTGCCACCAGCAGGCGGACAGGGGTTAGCGCCTACGAGCAGTACTTC
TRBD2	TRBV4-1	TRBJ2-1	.	CASSWGGAGLGYNEQFF	TGCGCCAGCAGCTGGGGAGGGGCGGGACTAGGGTACAATGAGCAGTTCTTC
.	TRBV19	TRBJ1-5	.	CASSIKHNQPQHF	TGTGCCAGTAGTATTAAACACAATCAGCCCCAGCATTTT
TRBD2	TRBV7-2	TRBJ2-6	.	CASSLVGTSPPGANVLTF	TGTGCCAGCAGCTTAGTAGGGACTAGCCCCCCTGGGGCCAACGTCCTGACTTTC
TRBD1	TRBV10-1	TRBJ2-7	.	CASSESGQGMFHEQYF	TGCGCCAGCAGTGAATCCGGACAGGGGATGTTCCACGAGCAGTACTTC
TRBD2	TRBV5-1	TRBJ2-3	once	CASSRGTSGSTDTQYF	TGCGCCAGCAGCCGCGGGACTAGCGGGAGCACAGATACGCAGTATTTT
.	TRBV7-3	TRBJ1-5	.	CASSLTGDQPQHF	TGTGCCAGCAGCTTAACAGGGGATCAGCCCCAGCATTTT
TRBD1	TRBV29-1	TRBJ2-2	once	CSANEGAVGELFF	TGCAGCGCAAACGAGGGGGCAGTCGGGGAGCTGTTTTTT
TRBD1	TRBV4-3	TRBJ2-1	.	CASSTGTEINEQFF	TGCGCCAGCAGCACCGGGACAGAAATCAATGAGCAGTTCTTC
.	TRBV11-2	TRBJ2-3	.	CASSLERGGTDTQYF	TGTGCCAGCAGCTTAGAAAGGGGGGGTACAGATACGCAGTATTTT
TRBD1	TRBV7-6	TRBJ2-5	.	CASSQGAQETQYF	TGTGCCAGCAGCCAGGGGGCGCAAGAGACCCAGTACTTC
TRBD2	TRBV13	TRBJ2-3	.	CASSLQGLELTDTQYF	TGTGCCAGCAGCCTCCAGGGACTAGAACTTACAGATACGCAGTATTTT
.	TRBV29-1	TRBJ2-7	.	CSVIVRGFSYEQYF	TGCAGCGTGATTGTAAGGGGATTCTCCTACGAGCAGTACTTC
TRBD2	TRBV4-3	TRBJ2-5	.	CASSQDRAAGVFPETQYF	TGCGCCAGCAGCCAAGATAGGGCGGCGGGAGTTTTCCCAGAGACCCAGTACTTC
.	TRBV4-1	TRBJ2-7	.	CASSQVGGQPSYEQYF	TGCGCCAGCAGCCAGGTTGGGGGACAACCTTCCTACGAGCAGTACTTC
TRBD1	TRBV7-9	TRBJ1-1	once	CASSLAGTVNTEAFF	TGTGCCAGCAGCTTAGCGGGGACAGTGAACACTGAAGCTTTCTTT
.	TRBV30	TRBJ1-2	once	CAWSEGGGYTF	TGTGCCTGGAGTGAGGGAGGTGGCTACACCTTC
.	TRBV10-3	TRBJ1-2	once	CAISAGLANYGYTF	TGTGCCATCAGTGCAGGCTTAGCTAACTATGGCTACACCTTC
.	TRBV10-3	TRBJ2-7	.	CAIKGQTYEQYF	TGTGCCATCAAGGGGCAGACCTACGAGCAGTACTTC
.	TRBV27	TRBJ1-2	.	CASRTGAGVYGYTF	TGTGCCAGCAGAACCGGGGCAGGGGTCTATGGCTACACCTTC
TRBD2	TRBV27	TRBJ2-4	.	CASSPLTSAAKNIQYF	TGTGCCAGCAGCCCTCTGACTAGCGCGGCCAAAAACATTCAGTACTTC
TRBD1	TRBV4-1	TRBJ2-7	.	CASADRGNEQYF	TGCGCCAGCGCAGACAGGGGTAACGAGCAGTACTTC